This T cell receptor (beta chain) stems from a study of post-analysis software for immune sequencing data. As for the study in general: As for disease course, relapsing-remitting, secondary progressive and progressive-relapsing multiple sclerosis were all included.

Notes on the study in general: Five or six TRBV segments, TRBV5-6, TRBV5-1 and TRBV20-1 among them, were found more frequent in patients than controls. Controls significantly exceeded multiple sclerosis patients in normalized Chao1 diversity.

This clonotype was counted a few times. Its antigen is currently unknown. Germline CDR1 is DFQATT and CDR2 is SNEGSKA (reference sequence). CDR3 length equals 14 residues. The V gene end was trimmed by 2 bases and the J gene end by 5 bases; junction bases not matched to a gene: 5. TCR beta cDNA libraries included unique molecular identifiers. TCRdb itself ran the PCR reads through MiXCR, one entry per CDR3 protein. The data contain roughly 730,000 distinct CDR3 sequences, roughly 29% of them singletons. The sequencing sample was made of blood. This sequence joins TRBV20-1 and TRBJ1-5; 8 bases line up with TRBD1. This TCR was sampled from a girl aged 10 to 17 with multiple sclerosis. CDR3 sequence (DNA): TGCAGTGCTAGAACGGGACAGGCCGATCAGCCCCAGCATTTT. Residues: CSARTGQADQPQHF.